This T cell receptor beta chain was observed in a study of identical twins. Via MiXCR, TCRdb re-called the 5' RACE reads, giving one row per CDR3 protein. The sample records about 890,000 distinct CDR3 sequences, 12% being singletons. The CDR3 spans 15 residues. Looked up from germline, CDR1 is SGHTA and CDR2 is FQGTGA. Trimming stripped 3 bases from V and 6 bases from J, with 15 bases between. These same records also appear under a second study, on yellow fever vaccine responses in identical twins.

What was sequenced was PBMCs. This sequence joins TRBV7-3 and TRBJ2-1; TRBD2 is a possible D gene (6 bases). The source of this sequence is a woman under 30 in good health. CDR3 DNA: TGTGCCAGCAGCTTGAGGGAACTAGCTGGCAATGAGCAGTTCTTC. Encoded protein: CASSLRELAGNEQFF.